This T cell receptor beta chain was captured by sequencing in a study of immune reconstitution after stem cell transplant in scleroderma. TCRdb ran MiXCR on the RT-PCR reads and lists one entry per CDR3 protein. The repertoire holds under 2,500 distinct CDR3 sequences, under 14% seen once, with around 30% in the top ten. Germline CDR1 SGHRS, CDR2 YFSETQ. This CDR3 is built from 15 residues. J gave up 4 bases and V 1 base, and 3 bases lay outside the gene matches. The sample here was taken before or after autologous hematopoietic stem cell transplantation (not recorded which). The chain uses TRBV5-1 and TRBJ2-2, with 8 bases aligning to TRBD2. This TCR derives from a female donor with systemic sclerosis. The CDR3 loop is CASSLSSGPTGELFF. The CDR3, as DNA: TGCGCCAGCAGCTTGTCTAGCGGGCCCACCGGGGAGCTGTTTTTT.